This section outlines one T cell receptor (beta chain) sequence together with its context. Its cognate antigen is unknown. These data come from a study of PD-1 blockade in classical Hodgkin lymphoma. Study results and limitations: CD4+ but not CD8+ TCR diversity rose significantly by C4D1. When nivolumab was started under 1 year after ASCT, patients were excluded. Why the repertoires differ is still unclear, perhaps disease activity or prior therapy. Newly diagnosed patients had baseline TCR diversity that was reportedly lower than that of healthy donors.

All trial patients relapsed after autologous stem cell transplantation. The repertoire was sequenced with immunoSEQ multiplex PCR; TCRdb's copy has only in-frame clones and lacks some. In the table there are tens of thousands of clones, approximately 70% of which are singletons. CDR3 length: 14 residues. V lost 4 bases, J lost 2 bases, and 12 bases lay in between. The germline V gene has CDR1 SGHDN and CDR2 FVKESK. The sequencing here drew on peripheral blood mononuclear cells (PBMCs), taken at baseline. The chain carries TRBV14 and TRBJ2-7; D might be TRBD2 (5 bases). This receptor was identified in a human donor with classical Hodgkin lymphoma. CDR3 sequence: CASSRVPGTYEQYF. The CDR3 DNA reads TGTGCCAGCAGCCGAGTCCCGGGAACCTACGAGCAGTACTTC.